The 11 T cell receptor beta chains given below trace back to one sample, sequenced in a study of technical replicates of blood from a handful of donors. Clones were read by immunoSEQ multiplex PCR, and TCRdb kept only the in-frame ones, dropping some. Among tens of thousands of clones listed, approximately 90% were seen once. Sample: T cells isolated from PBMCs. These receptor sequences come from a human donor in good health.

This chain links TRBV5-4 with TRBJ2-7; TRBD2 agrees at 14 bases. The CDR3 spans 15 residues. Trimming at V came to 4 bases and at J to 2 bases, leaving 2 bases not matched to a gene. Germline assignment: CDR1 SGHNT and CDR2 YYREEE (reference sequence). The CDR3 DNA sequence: TGTGCCAGCAGCATGGGACTAGCGGGAGCCTACGAGCAGTACTTC. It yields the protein CASSMGLAGAYEQYF.

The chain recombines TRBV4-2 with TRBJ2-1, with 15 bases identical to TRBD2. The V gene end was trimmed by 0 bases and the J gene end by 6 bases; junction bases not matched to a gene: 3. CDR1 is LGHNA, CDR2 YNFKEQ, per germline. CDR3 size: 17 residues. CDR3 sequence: CASSQDGTSGRSNEQFF. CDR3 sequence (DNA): TGTGCCAGCAGCCAAGATGGGACTAGCGGGAGGAGCAATGAGCAGTTCTTC.

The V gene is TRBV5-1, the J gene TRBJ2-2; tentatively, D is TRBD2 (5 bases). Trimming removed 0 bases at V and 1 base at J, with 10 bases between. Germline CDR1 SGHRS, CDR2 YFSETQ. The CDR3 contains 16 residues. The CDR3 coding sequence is TGCGCCAGCAGCTTGGTGGGAGACGTGAACACCGGGGAGCTGTTTTTT. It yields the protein CASSLVGDVNTGELFF.

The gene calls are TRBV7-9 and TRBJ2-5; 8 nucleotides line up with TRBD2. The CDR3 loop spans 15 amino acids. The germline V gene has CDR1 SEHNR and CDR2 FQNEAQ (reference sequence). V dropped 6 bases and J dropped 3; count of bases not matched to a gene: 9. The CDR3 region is CASSREGGLKETQYF. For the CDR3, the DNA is TGTGCCAGCAGTCGGGAGGGGGGACTGAAAGAGACCCAGTACTTC.

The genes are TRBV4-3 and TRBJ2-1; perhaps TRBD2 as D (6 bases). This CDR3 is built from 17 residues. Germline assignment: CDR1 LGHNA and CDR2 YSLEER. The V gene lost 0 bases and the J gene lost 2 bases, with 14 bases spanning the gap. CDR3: CASSQDLGGATYNEQFF. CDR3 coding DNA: TGCGCCAGCAGCCAAGATCTGGGGGGAGCAACCTACAATGAGCAGTTCTTC.

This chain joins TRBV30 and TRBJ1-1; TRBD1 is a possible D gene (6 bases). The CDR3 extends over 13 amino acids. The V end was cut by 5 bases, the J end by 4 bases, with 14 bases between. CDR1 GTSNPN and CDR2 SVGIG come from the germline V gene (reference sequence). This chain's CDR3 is CAWSYRESTEAFF. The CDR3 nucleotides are TGTGCCTGGTCTTACAGGGAGTCCACTGAAGCTTTCTTT.

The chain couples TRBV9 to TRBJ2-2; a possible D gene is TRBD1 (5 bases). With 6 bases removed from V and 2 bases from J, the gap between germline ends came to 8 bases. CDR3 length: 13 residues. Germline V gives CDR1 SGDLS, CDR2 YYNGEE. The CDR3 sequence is CASNQGNTGELFF. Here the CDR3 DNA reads TGTGCCAGCAATCAGGGTAACACCGGGGAGCTGTTTTTT.

The CDR3 coding sequence is TGTGCCAGTAGTCCCTCAGCGGGAAAATACGAGCAGTACTTC. This encodes CASSPSAGKYEQYF. The V and J genes are TRBV19 and TRBJ2-7, with 7 nucleotides matching TRBD2. The V gene's germline CDR1 is LNHDA and CDR2 SQIVND (reference sequence). V was clipped by 5 bases and J by 4 bases; unmatched bases: 8. This CDR3 has 14 amino acids.

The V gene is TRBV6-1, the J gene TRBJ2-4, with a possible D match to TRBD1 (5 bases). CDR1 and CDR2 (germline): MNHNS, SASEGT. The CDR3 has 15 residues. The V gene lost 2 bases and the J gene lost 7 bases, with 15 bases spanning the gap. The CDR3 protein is CASSESGHVANIQYF. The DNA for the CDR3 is TGTGCCAGCAGTGAATCCGGACACGTGGCTAACATTCAGTACTTC.

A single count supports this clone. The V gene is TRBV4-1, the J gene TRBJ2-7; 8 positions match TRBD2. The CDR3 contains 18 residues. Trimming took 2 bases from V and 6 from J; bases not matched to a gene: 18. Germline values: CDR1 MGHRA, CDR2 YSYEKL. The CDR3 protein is CASSQNNGGGRFAGEQYF. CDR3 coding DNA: TGCGCCAGCAGCCAAAACAATGGCGGCGGGAGGTTCGCCGGCGAGCAGTACTTC.

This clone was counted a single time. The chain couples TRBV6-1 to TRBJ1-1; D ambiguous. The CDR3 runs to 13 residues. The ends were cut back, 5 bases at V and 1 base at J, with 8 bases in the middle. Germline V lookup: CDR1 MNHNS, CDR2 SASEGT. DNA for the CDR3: TGTGCCAGCAGTTTGGAGGGGAACACTGAAGCTTTCTTT. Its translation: CASSLEGNTEAFF.